These 11 T cell receptor beta chains came from one sample sequenced in a study of cytomegalovirus exposure and HLA in healthy donors. PCR amplification relied on 60 Vbeta primers (plus 13 Jbeta primers). Method: immunoSEQ multiplex PCR; TCRdb's copy keeps in-frame clones and lacks some. The table shows 150,000 to 200,000 clones, with approximately 81% occurring only once. The sample taken for sequencing was PBMCs. These receptors were collected from a woman under 30 in good health and CMV-seropositive.

V and J are TRBV25-1 and TRBJ2-7, with D tentatively TRBD2 (6 bases). V lost 5 bases to trimming and J lost 2 bases, with 10 bases between them. From germline, CDR1 is MGHDK and CDR2 SYGVNS. The CDR3 is 13 residues long. In DNA, the CDR3 is TGTGCCAGCAGTAGGGCGGGGACCTACGAGCAGTACTTC. Translation: CASSRAGTYEQYF.

The table lists this clone with a few counts. The chain is built from TRBV7-2 and TRBJ2-3; D uncertain. The CDR3 length is 15 residues. The V and J ends lost 7 bases and 2 bases respectively, with 16 bases between them. Germline V gene lookup returns CDR1 SGHTA and CDR2 FQGNSA. CDR3 coding DNA: TGTGCCAGCACCCTGGTTGCGCTAATCACAGATACGCAGTATTTT. It is translated as CASTLVALITDTQYF.

The chain employs TRBV30 and TRBJ2-5, with D perhaps matching TRBD2 (6 bases). CDR3 length: 15 residues. Between the trimmed V and J ends, which lost 1 base and 4 bases, there was a span of 16 bases. Germline-derived CDR1 and CDR2 are GTSNPN and SVGIG (reference sequence). The CDR3 protein is CAWSATGVTIETQYF. The CDR3 DNA sequence: TGTGCCTGGAGTGCTACGGGGGTGACTATAGAGACCCAGTACTTC.

This clone was seen more than once but under ten times. This chain links TRBV5-6 with TRBJ2-7; tentative D call: TRBD2 (6 bases). The V end was cut by 7 bases, the J end by 5 bases, with 22 bases between. Germline V gene data show CDR1 as SGHDT and CDR2 as YYEEEE. This CDR3 is built from 15 residues. DNA of the CDR3: TGTGCCAGCCCGGGGGAAAGGAGGGGAAACCACGAGCAGTACTTC. This gives the protein CASPGERRGNHEQYF.

The J gene is TRBJ1-2, the V gene TRBV5-1; 7 bases are a match to TRBD1. V gave up 0 bases and J gave up 6 bases; unmatched junction bases: 11. The CDR3 is 16 amino acids. CDR1 SGHRS and CDR2 YFSETQ come from the germline V gene. Written as DNA, the CDR3 is TGCGCCAGCAGCTTGGAAGACCCAACAGGGGTTGATGGCTACACCTTC. Its protein product is CASSLEDPTGVDGYTF.

Written as DNA, the CDR3 is TGTGCCAGCAGCTGGGTATCAGGGGATGGCTACACCTTC. Residues: CASSWVSGDGYTF. The chain joins TRBV5-4 to TRBJ1-2; D perhaps matches TRBD1 (6 bases). Trimming cost V 3 bases and J 6 bases, with 12 bases left between them. The CDR3 length is 13 residues. Germline V lookup: CDR1 SGHNT, CDR2 YYREEE (reference sequence).

This clone was observed once. The rearrangement joins TRBV7-9 to TRBJ2-2, with 9 bases matching TRBD1. Looked up from germline, CDR1 is SEHNR and CDR2 is FQNEAQ (reference sequence). V lost 4 bases to trimming and J lost 2 bases; unmatched junction nucleotides: 2. This CDR3 spans 15 amino acids. This CDR3 is CASSWTGANTGELFF. CDR3 nucleotide sequence: TGTGCCAGCAGCTGGACAGGGGCCAACACCGGGGAGCTGTTTTTT.

V usage is TRBV5-1 and J usage is TRBJ1-2, with D maybe TRBD1 (6 bases). V shed 0 bases and J shed 1 base, with 16 bases lying between them. CDR3 length: 17 amino acids. The germline CDR1 and CDR2 sequences are SGHRS and YFSETQ. This CDR3 is CASSLGWSRDINYGYTF. CDR3 nucleotides: TGCGCCAGCAGCTTGGGCTGGTCGAGGGACATTAACTATGGCTACACCTTC.

The J gene is TRBJ2-3, the V gene TRBV5-6, with TRBD2 matching over 12 bases. The CDR3 sequence is 17 residues long. Per germline, CDR1 SGHDT and CDR2 YYEEEE. V shed 5 bases and J 1 base; nucleotides not matched to a gene: 8. Here the CDR3 DNA reads TGTGCCAGCAGGAGTCTAGCGGGGGGGCATGGCACAGATACGCAGTATTTT. This codes for CASRSLAGGHGTDTQYF.

V gene TRBV15 combines with J gene TRBJ2-3; TRBD2 matches at 8 bases. CDR3 length: 17 amino acids. Germline V gene data show CDR1 as LNHNV and CDR2 as YYDKDF (reference sequence). After removal of 1 base from V and 1 base from J, the junction contained 7 bases not matched to a gene. CDR3: CATSRARSGVGTDTQYF. The CDR3, as DNA: TGTGCCACCAGCAGAGCTCGTAGCGGGGTCGGCACAGATACGCAGTATTTT.

This clone was observed a handful of times. The chain employs TRBV7-9 and TRBJ1-2; TRBD1 matches at 8 bases. The ends lost 4 bases at V and 8 bases at J; junction bases unmatched: 12. Germline V lookup: CDR1 SEHNR, CDR2 FQNEAQ (reference sequence). CDR3 size: 15 residues. The CDR3 sequence: CASSSARDRIDGYTF. The CDR3 bases are TGTGCCAGCAGCTCAGCCCGGGACAGGATAGACGGCTACACCTTC. Looking up the rest from reference TRBV7-9 and TRBJ1-2 gives the full variable domain: DTGVSQNPRHKITKRGQNVTFRCDPISEHNRLYWYRQTLGQGPEFLTYFQNEAQLEKSRLLSDRFSAERPKGSFSTLEIQRTEQGDSAMYLCASSSARDRIDGYTFGSGTRLTVV.